This T cell receptor (beta chain) was found in a study of tumor and adjacent non-tumor tissue in lung cancer. Study summary: Patients comprised over 9 adenocarcinoma, 2 squamous cell carcinoma and 1 small cell lung cancer. On average, productive TCRbeta reads reached roughly 3.9 million per sample.

Whole-study results and caveats: Higher tumor TCR diversity was associated with shorter survival. Tumor tissue had significantly higher TCR diversity than normal lung.

The template was RNA from unsorted bulk tissue. The library came from three nested PCR rounds adapted from ARM-PCR protocols. TCRdb recomputed calls from the multiplex PCR reads with MiXCR, one row per CDR3 protein. The data show roughly 93,000 distinct CDR3 sequences, about 67% seen once. Comments on this clonotype: Its antigen remains unidentified. A junction boundary mismatches the germline segment, possibly from a read error.

The CDR3 spans 16 residues. CDR1 is LGHNA, CDR2 YSLEER, per germline. The sequencing sample was made of lung tumor tissue. This TCR was sampled from a man aged 55 to 70 with non-small cell lung cancer. The gene calls are TRBV4-3 and TRBJ1-6; perhaps TRBD1 as D (6 bases). The CDR3 DNA is TGCGCCAACAGCCAAGGAGCGGCCAGGGGTCATTCACCCTTCCACTTT. Translating gives CANSQGAARGHSPFHF.